This is a list of T cell receptor beta chains from one sample in a study of blood T cells in healthy people across ages. MiXCR, applied by TCRdb to the 5' RACE reads, yields one record per CDR3 protein. This sample has about 580,000 distinct CDR3 sequences, with more than 45% found just once. Source material: blood. The source of these receptors is a man aged 80 or over in good health. The CDR3 runs from the conserved cysteine through the conserved F or W. The order of the fields is CDR3 DNA, CDR3 protein, D gene, clone size, J gene, V gene. D genes are given only for firm matches. The size of a clone is reported for some rows only, either as once, few or many, or as a class for expanded clones.

CDR3nt: TGCAGTGCTTTAGCGGGGGACACAGATACGCAGTATTTT; CDR3aa: CSALAGDTDTQYF; d_gene: TRBD2; abundance: NA; j_gene: TRBJ2-3; v_gene: TRBV20-1
CDR3nt: TGCAGTGCAGATCGAGGGATGGCCTACAATGAGCAGTTCTTC; CDR3aa: CSADRGMAYNEQFF; d_gene: NA; abundance: few; j_gene: TRBJ2-1; v_gene: TRBV20-1
CDR3nt: TGTGCCAGCAGCTTAACCACCAGGGGGGGCGATACGCAGTATTTT; CDR3aa: CASSLTTRGGDTQYF; d_gene: NA; abundance: many; j_gene: TRBJ2-3; v_gene: TRBV7-9
CDR3nt: TGTGCCAGCAGTTTATATGCGGGGACCTATGGCTACACCTTC; CDR3aa: CASSLYAGTYGYTF; d_gene: NA; abundance: NA; j_gene: TRBJ1-2; v_gene: TRBV27
CDR3nt: TGTGCCAGCACCCAACACAGTAGCTACCAGGTCGAGCAGTACTTC; CDR3aa: CASTQHSSYQVEQYF; d_gene: NA; abundance: many; j_gene: TRBJ2-7; v_gene: TRBV6-6
CDR3nt: TGTGCCAGCAGCCCCGGGGACAGTACGGATAGATGCAAACTGTTTTTT; CDR3aa: CASSPGDSTDRCKLFF; d_gene: TRBD1; abundance: few; j_gene: TRBJ1-4; v_gene: TRBV7-9
CDR3nt: TGCAGCGTTGGAAGGACCCTAGGTGAGCAGTACTTC; CDR3aa: CSVGRTLGEQYF; d_gene: NA; abundance: few; j_gene: TRBJ2-7; v_gene: TRBV29-1
CDR3nt: TGTGCCAGCAGTTACGCGACGGGTTCTGAAAAACTGTTTTTT; CDR3aa: CASSYATGSEKLFF; d_gene: NA; abundance: NA; j_gene: TRBJ1-4; v_gene: TRBV6-5
CDR3nt: TGTGCCAGCAGCCGCCGGGACCCCGGGGCAGATGAGCAGTTCTTC; CDR3aa: CASSRRDPGADEQFF; d_gene: NA; abundance: few; j_gene: TRBJ2-1; v_gene: TRBV14
CDR3nt: TGTGCCAGCAGCAATAGGGACCAAAAACTGTTTTTT; CDR3aa: CASSNRDQKLFF; d_gene: NA; abundance: NA; j_gene: TRBJ1-4; v_gene: TRBV3-1
CDR3nt: TGTGCCAGCTCGCTGGGTGGAGCGGACTCCTACGAGCAGTACTTC; CDR3aa: CASSLGGADSYEQYF; d_gene: NA; abundance: NA; j_gene: TRBJ2-7; v_gene: TRBV18
CDR3nt: TGCGCCAGCAGCTTTGGGTTGACAGGGAAGAATGAGCAGTACTTC; CDR3aa: CASSFGLTGKNEQYF; d_gene: TRBD1; abundance: NA; j_gene: TRBJ2-5; v_gene: TRBV5-1
CDR3nt: TGCAGTGCTAGCCCTCCGACTAGCGGGGAGTACGAGCAGTACTTC; CDR3aa: CSASPPTSGEYEQYF; d_gene: TRBD2; abundance: NA; j_gene: TRBJ2-7; v_gene: TRBV20-1
CDR3nt: TGTGCCAGCAGCGATGACAACCAAGAGACCCAGTACTTC; CDR3aa: CASSDDNQETQYF; d_gene: NA; abundance: NA; j_gene: TRBJ2-5; v_gene: TRBV9
CDR3nt: TGTGCCAGCAGCTTAGAAGGTGGAGGGGGCGTGTACTTC; CDR3aa: CASSLEGGGGVYF; d_gene: NA; abundance: once; j_gene: TRBJ2-5; v_gene: TRBV13
CDR3nt: TGTGCCAGCAGCTTGGGGCTGGGGGCTGCCAAAAACATTCAGTACTTC; CDR3aa: CASSLGLGAAKNIQYF; d_gene: NA; abundance: NA; j_gene: TRBJ2-4; v_gene: TRBV7-2
CDR3nt: TGCAGTGCTAGAGATCGGACGTCAGAAGCTTTCTTT; CDR3aa: CSARDRTSEAFF; d_gene: NA; abundance: few; j_gene: TRBJ1-1; v_gene: TRBV20-1
CDR3nt: TGTGCCAGCAGCTTACGATCCGGCTCCTACAATGAGCAGTTCTTC; CDR3aa: CASSLRSGSYNEQFF; d_gene: NA; abundance: few; j_gene: TRBJ2-1; v_gene: TRBV7-3
CDR3nt: TGTGCCAGCAACCGGGCTAGCGGGGGGTCAAGGGCGGTGGGTACGCAGTATTTT; CDR3aa: CASNRASGGSRAVGTQYF; d_gene: TRBD2; abundance: few; j_gene: TRBJ2-3; v_gene: TRBV27
CDR3nt: TGTGCCAGCAGGTACGATAGCGGGAGGGCCTACAATGAGCAGTTCTTC; CDR3aa: CASRYDSGRAYNEQFF; d_gene: TRBD2; abundance: NA; j_gene: TRBJ2-1; v_gene: TRBV7-2
CDR3nt: TGCAGCGTGACAGGGGGCCCGGCTTTCGTTAATGAGCAGTTCTTC; CDR3aa: CSVTGGPAFVNEQFF; d_gene: TRBD1; abundance: few; j_gene: TRBJ2-1; v_gene: TRBV29-1
CDR3nt: TGTGCCAGCAGTTTAGGGACTAGCGGTGGAGAGACCCAGTACTTC; CDR3aa: CASSLGTSGGETQYF; d_gene: TRBD2; abundance: NA; j_gene: TRBJ2-5; v_gene: TRBV28
CDR3nt: TGCAGCGTTGAGTGGCAGGCCGGTAACACTGAAGCTTTCTTT; CDR3aa: CSVEWQAGNTEAFF; d_gene: NA; abundance: few; j_gene: TRBJ1-1; v_gene: TRBV29-1
CDR3nt: TGTGCCAGCAGCGTAGGAGGTACTCCAGGCACAGATACGCAGTATTTT; CDR3aa: CASSVGGTPGTDTQYF; d_gene: NA; abundance: NA; j_gene: TRBJ2-3; v_gene: TRBV9
CDR3nt: TGTGCCAGCAGCATTCAGACAGGTGGAGGAGATGAGCAGTTCTTC; CDR3aa: CASSIQTGGGDEQFF; d_gene: NA; abundance: NA; j_gene: TRBJ2-1; v_gene: TRBV7-2
CDR3nt: TGTGCCAGCAGCCTGGGGACTAGCGGGGGTCCCCGGGAGCAGTTCTTC; CDR3aa: CASSLGTSGGPREQFF; d_gene: TRBD2; abundance: once; j_gene: TRBJ2-1; v_gene: TRBV7-9
CDR3nt: TGCGCCAGCAGCTCAGGAGGGACTAGCGGTACCTACGAGCAGTACTTC; CDR3aa: CASSSGGTSGTYEQYF; d_gene: TRBD2; abundance: NA; j_gene: TRBJ2-7; v_gene: TRBV5-1
CDR3nt: TGTGCCAGCAGCCCTCCGCTAGCGGAGGGGGTAGGGAATGAGCAGTTCTTC; CDR3aa: CASSPPLAEGVGNEQFF; d_gene: NA; abundance: NA; j_gene: TRBJ2-1; v_gene: TRBV12-3/TRBV12-4
CDR3nt: TGTGCCAGCAGCTCCGACCCCGCCTACGAGCATTACTTC; CDR3aa: CASSSDPAYEHYF; d_gene: NA; abundance: NA; j_gene: TRBJ2-7; v_gene: TRBV7-2
CDR3nt: TGTGCCAGCAGCTTAGGAGGGACACAGACTAACTATGGCTACACCTTC; CDR3aa: CASSLGGTQTNYGYTF; d_gene: NA; abundance: NA; j_gene: TRBJ1-2; v_gene: TRBV7-9
CDR3nt: TGTGCCAGCAGGGAAGGGACATTGACCTACGAGCAGTACTTC; CDR3aa: CASREGTLTYEQYF; d_gene: NA; abundance: few; j_gene: TRBJ2-7; v_gene: TRBV28
CDR3nt: TGTGCCAGCGGGGCGGGACAGGGTTCCTACAATGAGCAGTTCTTC; CDR3aa: CASGAGQGSYNEQFF; d_gene: TRBD1; abundance: few; j_gene: TRBJ2-1; v_gene: TRBV2
CDR3nt: TGTGCCAGCAGTTATTTGAGGGGGAGCCAGGGAGATACGCAGTATTTT; CDR3aa: CASSYLRGSQGDTQYF; d_gene: NA; abundance: many; j_gene: TRBJ2-3; v_gene: TRBV6-5
CDR3nt: TGTGCCAGCAGCCTAGAGGGGGCGTCATACGAGCAGTACTTC; CDR3aa: CASSLEGASYEQYF; d_gene: TRBD1; abundance: few; j_gene: TRBJ2-7; v_gene: TRBV5-5
CDR3nt: TGCAGTGCCTACAGCGGGACTAGGGCAGTAGAGCAGTTCTTC; CDR3aa: CSAYSGTRAVEQFF; d_gene: TRBD2; abundance: few; j_gene: TRBJ2-1; v_gene: TRBV20-1
CDR3nt: TGTGCCAGCAGCATAAGCCGGGACAGGTACTTC; CDR3aa: CASSISRDRYF; d_gene: TRBD1; abundance: NA; j_gene: TRBJ2-7; v_gene: TRBV7-2
CDR3nt: TGTGCCAGCAGCTTGAAGCCAGGGTCTAGCTCCTACGATGAGCAGTTCTTC; CDR3aa: CASSLKPGSSSYDEQFF; d_gene: NA; abundance: NA; j_gene: TRBJ2-1; v_gene: TRBV7-9